The clone carrying this T cell receptor (beta chain) was observed a handful of times. No antigen is known for it. With a J-beta primer mix and a sample-barcoded 5' primer, a second PCR ran about 7 to 11 cycles. MiXCR, run by TCRdb on the 5' RACE reads, gives a single entry per CDR3 protein. The data hold some 900,000 distinct CDR3 sequences, with under 30% observed a single time. This record comes from a study of blood T cells in healthy people across ages. The CDR3 loop spans 14 amino acids. Germline CDR1 SEHNR, CDR2 FQNEAQ (reference sequence). Trimming shortened V by 6 bases and J by 0 bases, and 12 bases separated the two germline ends. Overall study results and limits: Total diversity from one million sequenced T cells was likely underestimated.

Every participating donor contributed approximately 9.5 milliliters of peripheral blood through a draw. The extraction recovered at least 5.5 micrograms of total RNA per sample. This TCR was sampled from a woman older than 75 in good health. The sequencing sample was made of blood. The V and J genes are TRBV7-9 and TRBJ2-7; TRBD1 might be the D (6 bases). Here the CDR3 reads CASRDTGNSYEQYF. The CDR3 nucleotides read TGTGCCAGCAGAGATACAGGGAACTCCTACGAGCAGTACTTC. The entire variable domain, with the rest obtained from reference TRBV7-9 and TRBJ2-7, is as follows: DTGVSQNPRHKITKRGQNVTFRCDPISEHNRLYWYRQTLGQGPEFLTYFQNEAQLEKSRLLSDRFSAERPKGSFSTLEIQRTEQGDSAMYLCASRDTGNSYEQYFGPGTRLTVT.